This T cell receptor (beta chain) appears in the sequencing data of a study of blood T cell repertoires in COVID-19. Study-wide background: T cells, B-cell-depleted T cells, or PBMCs supplied cDNA or gDNA.

Trimming cost V 7 bases and J 3 bases, with 12 bases left between them. The germline CDR1 and CDR2 sequences are KGHDR and SFDVKD. CDR3 size: 14 residues. In the study's own analysis: Reference gene primer amplification yielded estimated nucleated cell counts. Sequenced by immunoSEQ multiplex PCR; TCRdb stores in-frame clones only, minus some. The V and J calls and clone size come from that table; D and trimming were worked out from the DNA. The table has 450,000 or so clones, around 90% seen once; the top ten hold 0.65% to 1%. Patients in Seattle were enrolled during active infection, then followed longitudinally.

The sample taken for sequencing was peripheral blood. The sequence was collected from a man younger than 30 with COVID-19, enrolled during active disease. The V call is TRBV24-1, the J call TRBJ1-5, with unresolved D. The CDR3 DNA sequence: TGTGCCACCAGCGAGACAAATCCCAATCAGCCCCAGCATTTT. It is translated as CATSETNPNQPQHF.